The 10 T cell receptor beta chains given below trace back to one sample, sequenced in a study of beta chain features in type 1 diabetes. Study-level results: Type 1 diabetes patients had moderately but significantly shorter TCRB CDR3s in all four CD4+ subsets.

Their cognate antigens are unknown. The isolated RNA, all of it, was reverse transcribed, so expressed TCRB transcripts were what got sequenced. Clones were sequenced by immunoSEQ multiplex PCR, and TCRdb holds only the in-frame ones, with some missing. Of about 170,000 clones listed, roughly 8% are singletons. Sequencing input: central memory CD4+ T cells from blood. All receptors derive from a young man with type 1 diabetes.

This clone was counted only a few times. The genes are TRBV30 and TRBJ1-2, with D perhaps matching TRBD1 (5 bases). This CDR3 contains 12 residues. V was trimmed by 3 bases and J by 8 bases, leaving 13 bases between them. Germline CDR1 and CDR2: GTSNPN and SVGIG (reference sequence). CDR3 sequence reads: CAWSPGNGGYTF. CDR3 coding DNA: TGTGCCTGGAGCCCAGGGAATGGGGGCTACACCTTC.

The V gene is TRBV7-9, the J gene TRBJ1-5; D might be TRBD1 (5 bases). V lost 5 bases and J lost 2, with 13 bases in between. Germline CDR1 and CDR2: SEHNR and FQNEAQ (reference sequence). The CDR3 spans 15 residues. The CDR3 sequence is CASSTLTGGNQPQHF. CDR3 in DNA: TGTGCCAGCAGCACCCTGACGGGGGGCAATCAGCCCCAGCATTTT. The full variable domain, with the rest looked up from reference TRBV7-9 and TRBJ1-5, is DTGVSQNPRHKITKRGQNVTFRCDPISEHNRLYWYRQTLGQGPEFLTYFQNEAQLEKSRLLSDRFSAERPKGSFSTLEIQRTEQGDSAMYLCASSTLTGGNQPQHFGDGTRLSIL.

This clone was detected a few times. The rearrangement joins TRBV4-2 to TRBJ2-2, with TRBD2 matching over 7 bases. Trimming at V came to 1 base and at J to 7 bases, leaving 21 bases not matched to a gene. The CDR3 extends over 20 amino acids. Germline values: CDR1 LGHNA, CDR2 YNFKEQ. CDR3 amino acids: CASSQARGGSLPTGVGELFF. In DNA, the CDR3 is TGTGCCAGCAGCCAAGCTAGGGGAGGGTCCCTGCCGACTGGAGTCGGGGAGCTGTTTTTT.

The table lists this clone with a few counts. The chain recombines TRBV10-3 with TRBJ2-3; D ambiguous. Per the germline V gene, CDR1 is ENHRY and CDR2 is SYGVKD. The CDR3 has 18 amino acids. Trimming removed 0 bases from V and 5 bases from J, with 21 bases in between. The CDR3 bases are TGTGCCATCAGTGAGTCGATTCAGGATTCCGGAAAGAGAGATACGCAGTATTTT. As protein: CAISESIQDSGKRDTQYF.

The genes are TRBV6-4 and TRBJ2-1; 7 nucleotides align to TRBD1. CDR3 length: 14 amino acids. V dropped 5 bases and J dropped 10; count of bases not matched to a gene: 11. From germline, CDR1 is MRHNA and CDR2 SNTAGT. Here the CDR3 reads CASSPNFRQGEQFF. In nucleotides, the CDR3 is TGTGCCAGCAGTCCGAACTTCCGACAGGGCGAGCAGTTCTTC.

The chain joins TRBV5-1 to TRBJ1-2, with D unresolved. Germline lookup yields CDR1 SGHRS and CDR2 YFSETQ. CDR3 length equals 13 residues. Trimming shortened V by 4 bases and J by 4 bases, and 11 bases separated the two germline ends. In DNA, the CDR3 is TGCGCCAGCAGCGCGACGGGTAGCTATGGCTACACCTTC. It encodes CASSATGSYGYTF.

The rearrangement links TRBV10-3 to TRBJ1-1; no clear D. The CDR3 extends over 17 amino acids. Looked up from germline, CDR1 is ENHRY and CDR2 is SYGVKD. With 2 bases removed from V and 0 bases from J, the gap between germline ends came to 16 bases. The CDR3 sequence is CAISESLRNKMNTEAFF. For the CDR3, the DNA is TGTGCCATCAGTGAGAGTCTGAGGAATAAAATGAACACTGAAGCTTTCTTT.

The chain combines TRBV21-1 with TRBJ2-7; the table assigns TRBD1, which was not confirmed against the DNA. TRBV21-1 is annotated as a pseudogene. CDR3 length: 17 amino acids. The CDR3 protein is CASSKACPQHLSYEQYF. CDR3 coding DNA: TGTGCCAGCAGCAAAGCTTGTCCACAGCACCTCTCCTACGAGCAGTACTTC.

This clone was seen at least ten times. V is TRBV29-1 and J is TRBJ2-2; 10 bases fit TRBD1. The CDR3 is made up of 15 amino acids. CDR1 and CDR2 from the germline V gene are SQVTM and ANQGSEA. J gave up 7 bases and V 4 bases, and 9 bases lay outside the gene matches. CDR3 coding DNA: TGCAGCGTTGCTCCGAGACAGGGGGCCATCGGGGAGCTGTTTTTT. This codes for CSVAPRQGAIGELFF.

J is TRBJ2-5 and V is TRBV21-1; TRBD1, the table's D call, was not compared with the DNA. TRBV21-1 is assigned pseudogene status. This CDR3 has 13 amino acids. The chain's CDR3 is CASKGQPQETQYF. DNA for the CDR3: TGTGCCTCCAAGGGACAGCCGCAAGAGACCCAGTACTTC.